One TCR beta chain is described in this entry. The data derive from a study of blood T cell repertoires in COVID-19. Study-level information: COVID-19 samples from acute and convalescent phases originated in the United States, Italy and Spain. PBMCs, B-cell-depleted T cells, or T cells provided the cDNA or gDNA that made up the material.

In the original processing: Amplification with reference gene primers provided the estimates of nucleated cell counts. The assay was immunoSEQ multiplex PCR, and TCRdb's table has in-frame clones only and misses some. V, J and clone size are those of that table, while D and trimming were read from the DNA. The repertoire holds 80,000 to 95,000 clones, about 76% seen once, with around 40% in the top ten. The CDR3 has 12 residues. The V and J ends lost 7 bases and 2 bases respectively, with 5 bases between them. Germline-derived CDR1 and CDR2 are MDHEN and SYDVKM. The sample was peripheral blood. The TCR comes from an elderly man with acute or convalescent COVID-19. The chain recombines TRBV28 with TRBJ2-2; D gene ambiguous. CDR3 residues: CASTGNTGELFF. Written as DNA, the CDR3 is TGTGCCAGCACAGGCAACACCGGGGAGCTGTTTTTT.